This entry is about one T cell receptor beta chain. Its antigen is currently unknown. This sample is drawn from a study of T cell responses to AZD1222 COVID-19 vaccine. Study findings and constraints: Baseline seropositivity characterized only a handful of AZD1222 recipients.

Per germline, CDR1 MNHEY and CDR2 SVGAGI. Germline trimming cut 6 bases from V and 2 bases from J; bases unmatched to any gene: 2. The CDR3 totals 13 residues. Profiled with immunoSEQ multiplex PCR; TCRdb holds only in-frame clones, not every one. The sample lists about 140,000 clones; 90% to 95% were seen once. V gene TRBV6-5 combines with J gene TRBJ2-7; 9 bases match TRBD2. This clonotype was obtained from an adult who had recovered from COVID-19. The material sequenced was peripheral blood, taken after recovery from COVID-19. The CDR3 region is CASRRGRAYEQYF. The CDR3 coding sequence is TGTGCCAGCAGGCGCGGGAGGGCCTACGAGCAGTACTTC.